One and the same sample provided the 3 T cell receptor beta chains below, sequenced in a study of radiotherapy plus CTLA-4 blockade in lung cancer. The method was immunoSEQ multiplex PCR; TCRdb's version includes in-frame clones alone and lacks a portion of them. The sample has 84,000 or so clones; about 80% are singletons. Sequences were derived from peripheral blood, sampled from a patient treated with radiotherapy plus ipilimumab. The receptors stem from a human donor with non-small cell lung cancer that progressed on radiotherapy plus ipilimumab.

The count of this clone is one. CDR3 sequence: CASRSQASYEQYF. CDR3 nucleotides: TGTGCCAGCCGCTCACAGGCCTCCTACGAGCAGTACTTC. This rearrangement joins TRBV5-6 to TRBJ2-7; a weak D match, TRBD1 (5 bases). The CDR3 extends over 13 amino acids. V shed 7 bases and J shed 0 bases, with 11 bases lying between them. Germline CDR1 SGHDT, CDR2 YYEEEE.

The chain couples TRBV4-3 to TRBJ1-4; weak D call: TRBD1 (6 bases). The CDR3 covers 15 residues. CDR1 is LGHNA and CDR2 is YSLEER in the germline V gene. V was clipped by 3 bases and J by 8 bases, with 16 bases between them. CDR3: CASSQRTARSEKLFF. The CDR3 DNA follows: TGCGCCAGCAGCCAGAGGACAGCCCGGTCAGAAAAACTGTTTTTT.

CDR3 region: CATSRDLYSGRRFDEQFF. DNA of the CDR3: TGTGCCACCAGCAGAGACCTATATAGCGGGAGGCGCTTCGATGAGCAGTTCTTC. V and J are TRBV15 and TRBJ2-1, with 10 bases that match TRBD2. The CDR3 has 18 amino acids. J was trimmed by 8 bases and V by 0 bases; bases with no gene match: 13. Germline CDR1 is LNHNV and CDR2 is YYDKDF (reference sequence).